What follows are 22 T cell receptor beta chains derived from one specimen sequenced in a study of blood T cell repertoires in COVID-19. The assay was immunoSEQ multiplex PCR, and TCRdb's table has in-frame clones only and misses some. This sample has roughly 40,000 clones, with around 79% found just once. Specimen: peripheral blood. These receptors came from a human donor in a cohort sampled during active COVID-19.

This clone appeared a single time. The rearrangement links TRBV10-1 to TRBJ2-1; tentatively, D is TRBD1 (6 bases). Germline V gene lookup returns CDR1 WNHNN and CDR2 SYGVQD (reference sequence). There are 13 residues in the CDR3. The germline V and J ends were trimmed by 3 bases and 9 bases, with 12 bases remaining between them. CDR3 nucleotides: TGCGCCAGCAGTGATTACAGGGATGGTGAGCAGTTCTTC. Its protein product is CASSDYRDGEQFF.

The chain recombines TRBV6-5 with TRBJ2-5; 8 nucleotides agree with TRBD2. Germline V gene lookup returns CDR1 MNHEY and CDR2 SVGAGI. The CDR3 is 16 amino acids. V trimming: 0 bases; J trimming: 5 bases; junction bases outside the gene matches: 8. The CDR3: CASSYSTSGRGETQYF. As DNA, the CDR3 is TGTGCCAGCAGTTACTCGACCAGCGGGAGAGGGGAGACCCAGTACTTC.

This clone was observed a few times. The chain carries TRBV6-5 and TRBJ1-1, with D uncertain. This CDR3 is built from 14 residues. With 6 bases removed from V and 3 bases from J, the gap between germline ends came to 14 bases. Looked up from germline, CDR1 is MNHEY and CDR2 is SVGAGI. The CDR3 sequence is CASRGGQEYTEAFF. Written as DNA, the CDR3 is TGTGCCAGCAGAGGAGGTCAGGAGTACACTGAAGCTTTCTTT.

The chain carries TRBV2 and TRBJ2-3; tentative D call: TRBD1 (5 bases). The germline V gene encodes CDR1 SNHLY and CDR2 FYNNEI. V was cut by 4 bases and J by 3 bases, with 8 bases left in between. The CDR3 contains 13 residues. CDR3 bases: TGTGCCAGCAGTGGTCAGGGAACAGATACGCAGTATTTT. This codes for CASSGQGTDTQYF.

V is TRBV5-4 and J is TRBJ1-6, with 7 bases fitting TRBD1. The CDR3 runs 16 residues. Germline V gene sequence: CDR1 SGHNT, CDR2 YYREEE (reference sequence). Unmatched junction bases numbered 7, after V lost 0 bases and J lost 7 bases. The CDR3 region has the DNA TGTGCCAGCAGCTTGGGTGGGCCAGGGGGGAATTCACCCCTCCACTTT. Encoded protein: CASSLGGPGGNSPLHF.

This chain links TRBV13 with TRBJ2-7; 11 bases are a match to TRBD2. The V gene end was trimmed by 5 bases and the J gene end by 2 bases; junction bases not matched to a gene: 11. CDR1 and CDR2 from the germline V gene are PRHDT and FYEKMQ (reference sequence). The CDR3 sequence is 17 residues long. Here the CDR3 reads CASSQGLAAPTPYEQYF. Here the CDR3 DNA reads TGTGCCAGCAGCCAGGGACTAGCGGCCCCTACCCCCTACGAGCAGTACTTC.

The chain joins TRBV9 to TRBJ2-2; D may be TRBD2 (6 bases). The CDR3 extends over 16 amino acids. V lost 5 bases and J 2 bases, leaving 16 bases between the germline ends. Germline V gives CDR1 SGDLS, CDR2 YYNGEE. The CDR3 region is CASSGGGARNTGELFF. The DNA of the CDR3 is TGTGCCAGCAGTGGGGGAGGAGCGCGCAACACCGGGGAGCTGTTTTTT.

The chain joins TRBV5-1 to TRBJ1-1; D remains ambiguous. This CDR3 comprises 14 residues. CDR1 is SGHRS and CDR2 is YFSETQ in the germline V gene. Trimming took 0 bases from V and 6 from J, leaving 12 bases between them. The CDR3 sequence is CASSLDPGRAEAFF. For the CDR3, the DNA is TGCGCCAGCAGCTTGGATCCGGGAAGGGCTGAAGCTTTCTTT. Full variable domain (remainder filled in from reference TRBV5-1 and TRBJ1-1): KAGVTQTPRYLIKTRGQQVTLSCSPISGHRSVSWYQQTPGQGLQFLFEYFSETQRNKGNFPGRFSGRQFSNSRSEMNVSTLELGDSALYLCASSLDPGRAEAFFGQGTRLTVV.

CDR3: CASSAGGWDRKSEQYF. The CDR3 DNA follows: TGTGCCAGCAGCGCGGGGGGATGGGACAGAAAAAGCGAGCAGTACTTC. The chain links TRBV7-6 to TRBJ2-7, with a tentative D call TRBD2 (8 bases). The ends were cut back, 5 bases at V and 6 bases at J, with 23 bases in the middle. From germline, CDR1 is SGHVS and CDR2 FNYEAQ. This CDR3 has 16 residues.

V is TRBV5-1 and J is TRBJ2-2, with D possibly TRBD2 on 7 matching bases. CDR3 length equals 14 residues. V was pared by 2 bases and J by 8 bases, with 13 bases between. Germline V gene sequence: CDR1 SGHRS, CDR2 YFSETQ. In nucleotides, the CDR3 is TGCGCCAGCAGCTTCACGCGGGGGCTGGGGGAGCTGTTTTTT. Translation: CASSFTRGLGELFF. The complete variable domain, with remaining parts taken from reference TRBV5-1 and TRBJ2-2, reads KAGVTQTPRYLIKTRGQQVTLSCSPISGHRSVSWYQQTPGQGLQFLFEYFSETQRNKGNFPGRFSGRQFSNSRSEMNVSTLELGDSALYLCASSFTRGLGELFFGEGSRLTVL.

The chain recombines TRBV5-1 with TRBJ2-1, with 12 bases lining up with TRBD2. V lost 4 bases and J lost 7; bases outside the gene matches: 6. The CDR3 is 15 residues long. CDR1 is SGHRS, CDR2 YFSETQ, per germline. In nucleotides, the CDR3 is TGCGCCAGCAGCCGCCTGACTAGCGGGAGAAATGAGCAGTTCTTC. Its protein is CASSRLTSGRNEQFF.

The rearrangement uses TRBV27 and TRBJ1-5; no firm D call. The CDR3 spans 15 residues. Trimming cost V 4 bases and J 3 bases, with 13 bases left between them. Germline values: CDR1 MNHEY, CDR2 SMNVEV (reference sequence). CDR3 in amino acids: CASSSRRSYNQPQHF. The CDR3 DNA sequence: TGTGCCAGCAGTTCCCGACGGAGCTACAATCAGCCCCAGCATTTT.

This clone was detected once. This chain joins TRBV3-1 (or the pseudogene TRBV3-2) and TRBJ2-3; D is possibly TRBD2 (5 bases). The CDR3 consists of 13 residues. V lost 4 bases and J lost 5, with 10 bases in between. Per the germline V gene, CDR1 is LGHDT and CDR2 is YNNKEL (reference sequence). As DNA, the CDR3 is TGTGCCAGCAGCCTATTCGGACTAGATACGCAGTATTTT. This translates into CASSLFGLDTQYF.

This chain uses TRBV10-2 with TRBJ2-3; D not certain. Germline V gene data show CDR1 as WSHSY and CDR2 as SAAADI. Trimming removed 6 bases at V and 7 bases at J, with 8 bases between. CDR3 length: 11 residues. The CDR3 spells CASSPQNTQYF. The CDR3 DNA reads as TGCGCCAGCAGCCCCCAAAATACGCAGTATTTT.

CDR3 coding DNA: TGCAGCGTTGAAGGGGTGGGGACAGCGAAACAAAGCAGGCAGTACTTC. Its translation is CSVEGVGTAKQSRQYF. The rearrangement uses TRBV29-1 and TRBJ2-7, with 7 bases aligning to TRBD1. CDR1 is SQVTM and CDR2 is ANQGSEA in the germline V gene. The J segment lost 9 bases and the V segment lost 1 base, leaving 18 bases of the junction unmatched. The CDR3 covers 16 residues.

The V gene is TRBV3-1 (or the pseudogene TRBV3-2), the J gene TRBJ2-2; unclear D gene. The CDR3 totals 14 residues. Germline CDR1 LGHDT, CDR2 YNNKEL (reference sequence). Trimming removed 0 bases from V and 4 bases from J, with 6 bases in between. The CDR3 DNA follows: TGTGCCAGCAGCCAAGATCTGGCCACCGGGGAGCTGTTTTTT. Translation: CASSQDLATGELFF.

This clone was counted once. The rearrangement uses TRBV10-1 and TRBJ1-1; 12 bases map to TRBD1. The CDR3 consists of 15 residues. CDR1 and CDR2 (germline): WNHNN, SYGVQD (reference sequence). Trimming took 5 bases from V and 6 from J; bases not matched to a gene: 7. The CDR3 nucleotides are TGCGCCAGCAGTTCACGACGGGACAGGGGGCCTGAAGCTTTCTTT. Encoded protein: CASSSRRDRGPEAFF.

V usage is TRBV7-6 and J usage is TRBJ2-1, with 9 nucleotides matching TRBD2. CDR1 is SGHVS and CDR2 is FNYEAQ in the germline V gene. The CDR3 runs 16 residues. V shed 2 bases and J 3 bases; nucleotides not matched to a gene: 5. The CDR3 spells CASSLLSAGGYNEQFF. For the CDR3, the DNA is TGTGCCAGCAGCTTACTCTCAGCGGGAGGCTACAATGAGCAGTTCTTC.

The V and J genes are TRBV6-2 or TRBV6-3 and TRBJ2-3; the D is unclear. Trimming cost V 3 bases and J 3 bases, with 4 bases left between them. Germline CDR1 is MNHEY and CDR2 is SVGEGT. The CDR3 sequence is 12 residues long. CDR3 loop: CASSYRTDTQYF. CDR3 coding DNA: TGTGCCAGCAGTTATCGGACAGATACGCAGTATTTT.

V is TRBV3-1 (or the pseudogene TRBV3-2) and J is TRBJ1-1, with D maybe TRBD1 (5 bases). The V end was cut by 0 bases, the J end by 3 bases, with 11 bases between. Looked up from germline, CDR1 is LGHDT and CDR2 is YNNKEL (reference sequence). The CDR3 is 15 amino acids. In DNA, the CDR3 is TGTGCCAGCAGCCAAGACGGGGGAGGGGACACTGAAGCTTTCTTT. Its protein is CASSQDGGGDTEAFF.

J is TRBJ1-5 and V is TRBV7-8, with TRBD1 matching over 9 bases. J was trimmed by 5 bases and V by 5 bases; bases with no gene match: 4. The CDR3 extends over 14 amino acids. Germline CDR1 SGHVS, CDR2 FQNEAQ. The CDR3 is CASSPGQGDQPQHF. CDR3 sequence (DNA): TGTGCCAGCAGCCCGGGACAGGGAGATCAGCCCCAGCATTTT. Drawing the rest from reference TRBV7-8 and TRBJ1-5, the complete variable domain is GAGVSQSPRYKVAKRGQDVALRCDPISGHVSLFWYQQALGQGPEFLTYFQNEAQLDKSGLPSDRFFAERPEGSVSTLKIQRTQQEDSAVYLCASSPGQGDQPQHFGDGTRLSIL.

J is TRBJ2-5 and V is TRBV7-2, with D possibly matching TRBD1 (5 bases). Trimming cost V 5 bases and J 1 base, with 17 bases left between them. Per the germline V gene, CDR1 is SGHTA and CDR2 is FQGNSA. The CDR3 runs 16 residues. As DNA, the CDR3 is TGTGCCAGCAGCCCATCCTACAGACAGAGCCAAGAGACCCAGTACTTC. Amino acid sequence: CASSPSYRQSQETQYF.